This passage covers 25 T cell receptor beta chains from one sample sequenced in a study of identical twins. TCRdb reanalysed the 5' RACE reads using MiXCR and keeps one entry per CDR3 protein. The table records approximately 600,000 distinct CDR3 sequences, around 7.4% of them present only once. In addition, the sample was reused for a study of yellow fever vaccine responses in identical twins.

The specimen was PBMCs. All receptors derive from a woman in her late teens or twenties in good health.

V and J are TRBV11-2 and TRBJ2-2; D is undetermined. CDR1 is SGHAT, CDR2 FQNNGV, per germline. Trimming pared 7 bases from V and 8 bases from J, leaving 8 bases between. This CDR3 has 11 amino acids. CDR3 region: CASTPTGELFF. The DNA of the CDR3 is TGTGCCAGCACCCCGACAGGGGAGCTGTTTTTT.

This clonotype appeared many times. The J gene is TRBJ1-5, the V gene TRBV12-3 or TRBV12-4, with unresolved D. With 6 bases removed from V and 3 bases from J, the gap between germline ends came to 9 bases. The CDR3 runs to 13 residues. The CDR3 sequence is CASRLNFNQPQHF. Written as DNA, the CDR3 is TGTGCCAGCAGGTTGAATTTCAATCAGCCCCAGCATTTT.

This clonotype appeared many times. Sequence at one end of the junction differs from germline and may be a read error. The chain carries TRBV14 and TRBJ2-7; 13 nucleotides match TRBD2. This CDR3 contains 18 residues. From germline, CDR1 is SGHDN and CDR2 FVKESK. Written as DNA, the CDR3 is TGTTCCAGCAGCCCGGGACTAGCGGGACAAAGGAAGACTTACGAGCAGTACTTC. Its protein product is CSSSPGLAGQRKTYEQYF.

This clonotype was seen a few times. The chain combines TRBV11-1 with TRBJ2-6; 7 bases agree with TRBD1. V shed 5 bases, J shed 0 bases, and the junction held 16 bases outside the gene matches. CDR3 size: 20 residues. Germline CDR1 and CDR2: SGHAT and FQDESV (reference sequence). In DNA form, the CDR3 reads TGTGCCAGCAGCCTGAGGGGTTGGACAGGTCTTCCCTCTGGGGCCAACGTCCTGACTTTC. It encodes CASSLRGWTGLPSGANVLTF.

The chain combines TRBV12-3 or TRBV12-4 with TRBJ2-5; 8 bases agree with TRBD1. This CDR3 comprises 14 residues. Trimming removed 5 bases from V and 3 bases from J; junction bases left unmatched: 5. The CDR3 DNA reads as TGTGCCAGCAGTCAGACAGGGGAGGAAGAGACCCAGTACTTC. Protein: CASSQTGEEETQYF.

The genes are TRBV5-1 and TRBJ1-1; 7 nucleotides line up with TRBD1. The CDR3 totals 13 residues. Germline V gene lookup returns CDR1 SGHRS and CDR2 YFSETQ. The junction had 1 base not matched to a gene; V was cut back by 3 bases and J by 2 bases. CDR3 sequence reads: CASSWDSNTEAFF. The CDR3 region has the DNA TGCGCCAGCAGCTGGGACAGCAACACTGAAGCTTTCTTT.

This clonotype was counted between two and nine times. This rearrangement joins TRBV7-9 to TRBJ2-1, with TRBD2 identical over 7 bases. Germline trimming cut 1 base from V and 4 bases from J; bases unmatched to any gene: 4. CDR1 and CDR2 (germline): SEHNR, FQNEAQ (reference sequence). This CDR3 region has 15 residues. The CDR3 reads CASSLDFGGYNEQFF. CDR3 DNA: TGTGCCAGCAGCTTAGATTTCGGGGGGTACAATGAGCAGTTCTTC.

There are many counts of this clonotype. Its ends do not fully match the called genes, so a read error is possible. The gene calls are TRBV6-1 and TRBJ1-2, with unresolved D. From germline, CDR1 is MNHNS and CDR2 SASEGT. The CDR3 covers 16 residues. The CDR3 sequence is CASREAGPIANYGYTF. The CDR3, as DNA: TGTGCCAGCAGAGAAGCTGGACCAATCGCTAACTATGGCTACACCTTC.

This clonotype was detected ten times or more. The rearrangement uses TRBV20-1 and TRBJ1-1, with no clear D. CDR3 size: 15 residues. Germline V gives CDR1 DFQATT, CDR2 SNEGSKA (reference sequence). The ends were cut back, 0 bases at V and 0 bases at J, with 11 bases in the middle. The DNA of the CDR3 is TGCAGTGCTAGAGATTCCCGACATCTGAACACTGAAGCTTTCTTT. Translation gives CSARDSRHLNTEAFF.

The rearrangement links TRBV20-1 to TRBJ2-1; D might be TRBD2 (7 bases). The V end lost 3 bases, the J end lost 7 bases, and 13 bases lay between the germline ends. Looked up from germline, CDR1 is DFQATT and CDR2 is SNEGSKA (reference sequence). CDR3 length: 13 amino acids. The CDR3 DNA follows: TGCAGTGCTAGCTCCGGGGGGCGAAATGAGCAGTTCTTC. Its protein is CSASSGGRNEQFF.

This clonotype came up many times. This chain joins TRBV29-1 and TRBJ2-7; perhaps TRBD1 as D (6 bases). CDR1 SQVTM and CDR2 ANQGSEA come from the germline V gene. The CDR3 runs to 14 residues. V lost 4 bases to trimming and J lost 6 bases, with 19 bases between them. As DNA, the CDR3 is TGCAGCGTTGTAGGCAGGGGTAAAATTTCCGAGCAGTACTTC. This translates into CSVVGRGKISEQYF.

At least ten counts were recorded for this clonotype. The chain uses TRBV4-1 and TRBJ1-1, with TRBD1 matching over 7 bases. The V gene end was trimmed by 4 bases and the J gene end by 1 base; junction bases not matched to a gene: 6. This CDR3 spans 15 amino acids. Germline loops: CDR1 MGHRA, CDR2 YSYEKL. CDR3 bases: TGCGCCAGCAGCCTGGCAGGGGGGACGAACACTGAAGCTTTCTTT. Its protein is CASSLAGGTNTEAFF.

The table lists this clonotype with a few counts. The gene calls are TRBV5-1 and TRBJ2-7; 7 nucleotides line up with TRBD1. Per germline, CDR1 SGHRS and CDR2 YFSETQ. CDR3 length equals 14 residues. J lost 2 bases, V lost 4 bases, and 6 bases had no gene match. CDR3: CASSPSGQAYEQYV. CDR3 DNA sequence: TGCGCCAGCAGCCCCAGCGGACAGGCCTACGAGCAGTACGTC.

There are many counts of this clonotype. The chain joins TRBV2 to TRBJ2-1; 7 bases agree with TRBD2. Germline lookup yields CDR1 SNHLY and CDR2 FYNNEI. J lost 3 bases, V lost 6 bases, and 8 bases had no gene match. CDR3 length equals 15 residues. CDR3 sequence reads: CASRKASGVYNEQFF. CDR3 DNA: TGTGCCAGCAGGAAGGCTAGCGGTGTCTACAATGAGCAGTTCTTC.

Ten or more counts support this clonotype. CDR3 sequence (DNA): TGTGCCAGCAGTTACTCCGCAGGCGCTGGAAACACCATATATTTT. Amino acids: CASSYSAGAGNTIYF. The gene calls are TRBV6-5 and TRBJ1-3; D ambiguous. V was shortened by 0 bases and J by 2 bases, with 8 bases between the two germline ends. The CDR3 loop spans 15 amino acids. Germline V CDR1 and CDR2: MNHEY, SVGAGI.

The table lists this clonotype with a few counts. The chain has TRBV28 and TRBJ1-2, with 9 bases that match TRBD1. V was clipped by 8 bases and J by 8 bases; unmatched bases: 12. This CDR3 comprises 14 residues. Germline V lookup: CDR1 MDHEN, CDR2 SYDVKM. CDR3 in DNA: TGTGCCAGCGGGACGGGGACAGGGTATGGAGGCTACACCTTC. Translated: CASGTGTGYGGYTF.

Comments on this clonotype: Germline and junction disagree at one end, which may indicate a read error. This chain joins TRBV12-3 or TRBV12-4 and TRBJ2-3; no firm D call. The CDR3 loop spans 17 amino acids. In DNA form, the CDR3 reads TGTACCAGCAGTTTAATTCAGGTGGTCCCCCGCACAGATACGCAGTATTTT. It specifies CTSSLIQVVPRTDTQYF.

This clonotype was detected only a few times. The genes are TRBV7-8 and TRBJ2-7; TRBD1 agrees at 9 bases. Germline CDR1 is SGHVS and CDR2 is FQNEAQ. Trimming removed 5 bases from V and 3 bases from J; junction bases left unmatched: 14. The CDR3 extends over 17 amino acids. CDR3 loop: CASSPRGEDRGSYEQYV. For the CDR3, the DNA is TGTGCCAGCAGCCCTAGGGGGGAGGACAGGGGAAGCTACGAGCAGTACGTC.

The chain couples TRBV12-3 or TRBV12-4 to TRBJ1-1; maybe TRBD1 (5 bases). Trimming took off 5 bases at V and 5 bases at J, with 15 bases between the two ends. The CDR3 length is 14 residues. The CDR3 region has the DNA TGTGCCAGCAGTGCCAGGGTAGCGGGGACTGAAGCTTTCTTT. Protein product: CASSARVAGTEAFF.

This clonotype appeared a few times. The rearrangement joins TRBV12-3 or TRBV12-4 to TRBJ2-5; D might be TRBD2 (7 bases). V was clipped by 5 bases and J by 2 bases, with 15 bases between them. The CDR3 covers 15 residues. CDR3 protein: CASSPVRGGQETQYF. The CDR3 coding sequence is TGTGCCAGCAGTCCCGTTAGGGGGGGTCAAGAGACCCAGTACTTC.

The table lists this clonotype with many counts. The V and J genes are TRBV6-5 and TRBJ2-1; D unclear. The CDR3 runs 14 residues. CDR1 is MNHEY, CDR2 SVGAGI, per germline. Trimming left V 4 bases short and J 6 bases short, with 13 bases between. The CDR3: CASSLRWGFNEQFF. The CDR3 coding sequence is TGTGCCAGCAGTTTGAGGTGGGGTTTCAATGAGCAGTTCTTC.

The chain uses TRBV29-1 and TRBJ1-1; maybe TRBD1 (6 bases). V dropped 4 bases and J dropped 8 bases, with 11 bases sitting between them. Germline loops: CDR1 SQVTM, CDR2 ANQGSEA. This CDR3 is 11 amino acids long. The CDR3 is CSVVGRGEAFF. The CDR3 DNA reads as TGCAGCGTTGTAGGCAGGGGAGAAGCTTTCTTT.

The J gene is TRBJ2-3, the V gene TRBV5-1, with 7 bases aligning to TRBD2. V was clipped by 6 bases and J by 2 bases; unmatched bases: 6. This CDR3 comprises 14 residues. The germline V gene has CDR1 SGHRS and CDR2 YFSETQ. In DNA form, the CDR3 reads TGCGCCAGCAAACTAGCGCCGGCCACAGATACGCAGTATTTT. This gives the protein CASKLAPATDTQYF.

This chain links TRBV15 with TRBJ2-2; D ambiguous. CDR3 length: 12 residues. Germline assignment: CDR1 LNHNV and CDR2 YYDKDF (reference sequence). V dropped 2 bases and J dropped 2 bases, with 0 bases sitting between them. As DNA, the CDR3 is TGTGCCACCAGCAGAAACACCGGGGAGCTGTTTTTT. This sequence encodes CATSRNTGELFF.

This clonotype was found many times. The chain couples TRBV12-3 or TRBV12-4 to TRBJ2-1, with D hard to call. The length of the CDR3 is 15 residues. The germline V and J ends were trimmed by 2 bases and 2 bases, with 10 bases remaining between them. CDR3 sequence: CASSLIAVTYNEQFF. CDR3 nucleotides: TGTGCCAGCAGTTTAATTGCTGTCACCTACAATGAGCAGTTCTTC.